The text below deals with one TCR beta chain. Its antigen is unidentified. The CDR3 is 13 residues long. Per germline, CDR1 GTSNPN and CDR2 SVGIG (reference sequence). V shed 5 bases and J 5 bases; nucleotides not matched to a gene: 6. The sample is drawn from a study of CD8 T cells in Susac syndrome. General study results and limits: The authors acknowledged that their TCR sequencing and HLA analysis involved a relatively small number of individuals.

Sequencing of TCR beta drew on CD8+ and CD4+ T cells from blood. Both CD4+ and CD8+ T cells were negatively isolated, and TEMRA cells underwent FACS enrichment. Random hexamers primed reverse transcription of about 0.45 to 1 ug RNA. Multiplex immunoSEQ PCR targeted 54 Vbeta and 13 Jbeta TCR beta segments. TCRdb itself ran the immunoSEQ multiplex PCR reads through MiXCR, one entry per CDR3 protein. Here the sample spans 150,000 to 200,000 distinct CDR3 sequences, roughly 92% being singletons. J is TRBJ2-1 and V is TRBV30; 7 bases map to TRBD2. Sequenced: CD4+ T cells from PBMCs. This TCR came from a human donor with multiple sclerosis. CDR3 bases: TGTGCCTGGTGCGGGGGTAACAACAATGAGCAGTTCTTC. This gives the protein CAWCGGNNNEQFF.